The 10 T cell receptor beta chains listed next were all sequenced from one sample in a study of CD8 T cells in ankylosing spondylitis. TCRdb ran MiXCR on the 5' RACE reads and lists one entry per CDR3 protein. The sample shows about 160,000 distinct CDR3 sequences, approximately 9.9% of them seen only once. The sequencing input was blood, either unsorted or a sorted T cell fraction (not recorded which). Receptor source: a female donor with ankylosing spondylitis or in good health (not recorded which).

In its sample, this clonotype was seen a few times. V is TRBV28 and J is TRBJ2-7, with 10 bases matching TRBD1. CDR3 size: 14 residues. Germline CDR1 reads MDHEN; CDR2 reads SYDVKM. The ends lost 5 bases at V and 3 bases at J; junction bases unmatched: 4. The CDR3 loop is CASSPRTGGYEQYF. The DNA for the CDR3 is TGTGCCAGCAGTCCCCGGACAGGGGGCTACGAGCAGTACTTC.

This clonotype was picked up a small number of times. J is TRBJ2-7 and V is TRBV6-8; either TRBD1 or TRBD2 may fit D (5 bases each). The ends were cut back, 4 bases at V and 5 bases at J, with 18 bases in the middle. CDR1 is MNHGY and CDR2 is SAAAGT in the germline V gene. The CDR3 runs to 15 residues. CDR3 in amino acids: CASSLGPGPHHEQYF. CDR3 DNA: TGTGCCAGCAGTTTAGGCCCGGGACCCCACCACGAGCAGTACTTC.

The CDR3 nucleotides are TGTGCCAGCAGCTCCCTCGCCGGGGAGCTGTTTTTT. It specifies CASSSLAGELFF. The rearrangement joins TRBV11-2 to TRBJ2-2; the D is unclear. The germline gives CDR1 SGHAT, CDR2 FQNNGV. Deletions cut 4 bases from V and 6 bases from J, with 6 bases between. The length of the CDR3 is 12 residues.

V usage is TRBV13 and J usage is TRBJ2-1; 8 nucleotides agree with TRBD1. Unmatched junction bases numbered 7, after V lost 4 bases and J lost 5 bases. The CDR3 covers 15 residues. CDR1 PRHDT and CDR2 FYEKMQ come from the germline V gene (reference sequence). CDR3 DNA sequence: TGTGCCAGCAGCTGGGCAGGGGGCAGTGACAATGAGCAGTTCTTC. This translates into CASSWAGGSDNEQFF. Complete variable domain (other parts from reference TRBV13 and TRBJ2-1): AAGVIQSPRHLIKEKRETATLKCYPIPRHDTVYWYQQGPGQDPQFLISFYEKMQSDKGSIPDRFSAQQFSDYHSELNMSSLELGDSALYFCASSWAGGSDNEQFFGPGTRLTVL.

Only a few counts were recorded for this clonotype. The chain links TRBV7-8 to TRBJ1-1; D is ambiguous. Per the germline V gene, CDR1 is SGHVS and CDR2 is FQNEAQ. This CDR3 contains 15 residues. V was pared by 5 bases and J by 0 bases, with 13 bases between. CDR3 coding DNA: TGTGCCAGCAGCCCCCCTCGAAGGCTGAACACTGAAGCTTTCTTT. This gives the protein CASSPPRRLNTEAFF.

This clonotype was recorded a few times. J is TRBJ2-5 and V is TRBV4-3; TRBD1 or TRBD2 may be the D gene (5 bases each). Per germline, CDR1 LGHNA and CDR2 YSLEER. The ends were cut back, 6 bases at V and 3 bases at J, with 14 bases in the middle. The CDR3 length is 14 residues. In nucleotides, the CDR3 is TGCGCCAGCAGGACCGGGGCCCCCGAAGAGACCCAGTACTTC. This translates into CASRTGAPEETQYF.

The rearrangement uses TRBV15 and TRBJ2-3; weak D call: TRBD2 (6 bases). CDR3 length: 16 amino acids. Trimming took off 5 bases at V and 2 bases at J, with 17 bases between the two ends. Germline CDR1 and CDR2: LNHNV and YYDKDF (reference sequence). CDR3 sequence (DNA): TGTGCCACCAGCGGCGGGGTCAGGGATCCCACAGATACGCAGTATTTT. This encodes CATSGGVRDPTDTQYF.

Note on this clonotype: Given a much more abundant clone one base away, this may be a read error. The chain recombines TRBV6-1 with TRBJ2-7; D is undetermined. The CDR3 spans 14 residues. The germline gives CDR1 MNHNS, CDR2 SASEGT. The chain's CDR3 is CTSSAGVGSYEQYF. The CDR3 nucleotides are TGTACCAGCAGCGCAGGCGTCGGGTCCTACGAGCAGTACTTC.

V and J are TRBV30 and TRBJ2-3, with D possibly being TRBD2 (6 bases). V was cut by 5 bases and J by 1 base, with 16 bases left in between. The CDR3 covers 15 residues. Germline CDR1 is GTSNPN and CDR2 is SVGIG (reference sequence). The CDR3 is CAWGPGVGGTDTQYF. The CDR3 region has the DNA TGTGCCTGGGGCCCGGGGGTAGGAGGCACAGATACGCAGTATTTT.

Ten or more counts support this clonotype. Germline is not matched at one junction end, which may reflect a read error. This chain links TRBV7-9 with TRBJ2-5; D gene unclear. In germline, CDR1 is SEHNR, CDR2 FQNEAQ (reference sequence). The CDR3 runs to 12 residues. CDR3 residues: CASSPSQGTQYF. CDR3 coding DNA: TGTGCCAGCAGCCCATCCCAAGGGACCCAGTACTTC.